A single sample gave rise to the 25 T cell receptor beta chains below, sequenced in a study of blood T cell repertoires in COVID-19. TCRdb keeps only in-frame clones here, not all; method: immunoSEQ multiplex PCR. This sample has some 130,000 clones, with 90% found just once. Sequencing input: peripheral blood. These receptors all come from a man in his sixties with COVID-19, enrolled during active disease.

The rearrangement joins TRBV18 to TRBJ1-5; D unclear. The germline V gene encodes CDR1 KGHSH and CDR2 LQKENI. V dropped 3 bases and J dropped 4 bases, with 10 bases sitting between them. The CDR3 has 14 amino acids. The DNA of the CDR3 is TGTGCCAGCTCACCGGGTCGCGGAAATCAGCCCCAGCATTTT. Translated, it gives CASSPGRGNQPQHF.

This clone was found once. The chain has TRBV2 and TRBJ2-7, with D maybe TRBD2 (6 bases). V lost 3 bases, J lost 6 bases, and 15 bases lay in between. This CDR3 is built from 14 residues. CDR1 SNHLY and CDR2 FYNNEI come from the germline V gene. The CDR3 spells CASSEEGRATEQYF. The CDR3 DNA is TGTGCCAGCAGTGAGGAGGGGCGGGCGACCGAGCAGTACTTC.

This clone turned up a few times. The chain has TRBV7-9 and TRBJ1-3; 9 positions match TRBD1. The CDR3 loop spans 15 amino acids. Germline assignment: CDR1 SEHNR and CDR2 FQNEAQ (reference sequence). Trimming at V came to 4 bases and at J to 1 base, leaving 2 bases not matched to a gene. The CDR3 loop reads CASSSDRGSGNTIYF. As DNA, the CDR3 is TGTGCCAGCAGCTCAGACAGGGGGTCTGGAAACACCATATATTTT.

The CDR3 sequence is CASSPIARGPKEAYEQYF. In nucleotides, the CDR3 is TGTGCCAGCAGCCCGATAGCCAGAGGCCCGAAGGAGGCCTACGAGCAGTACTTC. The chain joins TRBV11-2 to TRBJ2-7; tentatively, D is TRBD2 (5 bases). The CDR3 has 18 residues. The germline gives CDR1 SGHAT, CDR2 FQNNGV. The ends were cut back, 5 bases at V and 2 bases at J, with 25 bases in the middle.

The chain joins TRBV11-2 to TRBJ1-1, with D unresolved. Germline lookup yields CDR1 SGHAT and CDR2 FQNNGV. There are 13 residues in the CDR3. V gave up 3 bases and J gave up 5 bases, with 10 bases separating them. This chain's CDR3 is CASSLALETEAFF. DNA of the CDR3: TGTGCCAGCAGCTTGGCATTGGAGACTGAAGCTTTCTTT.

The V call is TRBV2, the J call TRBJ1-5; no reliable D call. Trimming cost V 5 bases and J 3 bases, with 11 bases left between them. This CDR3 has 14 residues. Germline CDR1 and CDR2: SNHLY and FYNNEI. As DNA, the CDR3 is TGTGCCAGCAGTCCACGCCAGAACAATCAGCCCCAGCATTTT. It encodes CASSPRQNNQPQHF.

Note on this clone: Other DNA sequences in the sample encode the same CDR3. V usage is TRBV5-4 and J usage is TRBJ2-3; 9 bases map to TRBD2. The CDR3 runs 16 residues. The germline V gene encodes CDR1 SGHNT and CDR2 YYREEE (reference sequence). V dropped 0 bases and J dropped 2; count of bases not matched to a gene: 4. The CDR3 loop is CASSLVAGGDTDTQYF. The CDR3, as DNA: TGTGCCAGCAGCTTGGTGGCGGGAGGGGACACAGATACGCAGTATTTT.

CDR3 amino acids: CATSLTGGAETQYF. CDR3 nucleotides: TGTGCCACCAGCCTTACAGGGGGCGCAGAGACCCAGTACTTC. This chain uses TRBV24-1 with TRBJ2-5; 9 nucleotides line up with TRBD1. In germline, CDR1 is KGHDR, CDR2 SFDVKD. This CDR3 is 14 amino acids long. V lost 7 bases and J lost 4; bases outside the gene matches: 6.

This sequence joins TRBV6-5 and TRBJ2-1, with TRBD2 matching over 9 bases. The germline CDR1 and CDR2 sequences are MNHEY and SVGAGI. Trimming cost V 6 bases and J 8 bases; bases outside gene matches: 5. The CDR3 has 13 amino acids. The CDR3 region has the DNA TGTGCCAGCAGGGCTAGCGGGAAGGATGAGCAGTTCTTC. Its translation is CASRASGKDEQFF.

The genes are TRBV6-5 and TRBJ2-7, with TRBD1 as a possible D gene (5 bases). V shed 0 bases and J shed 7 bases, with 19 bases lying between them. This CDR3 has 16 residues. Germline V gives CDR1 MNHEY, CDR2 SVGAGI. The DNA for the CDR3 is TGTGCCAGCAGTTACTCCCCCAGGGTGGGGATGGGGGAGCAGTACTTC. Amino acid sequence: CASSYSPRVGMGEQYF.

The chain employs TRBV28 and TRBJ2-5; 10 bases map to TRBD1. CDR1 is MDHEN and CDR2 is SYDVKM in the germline V gene. The CDR3 consists of 16 residues. V dropped 2 bases and J dropped 3; count of bases not matched to a gene: 6. The CDR3 nucleotides are TGTGCCAGCAGTTTAACGGGACAGGGGATAGAAGAGACCCAGTACTTC. It codes for CASSLTGQGIEETQYF.

The genes are TRBV3-1 (or the pseudogene TRBV3-2) and TRBJ1-2, with D tentatively TRBD1 (5 bases). The CDR3 contains 13 residues. Germline CDR1 reads LGHDT; CDR2 reads YNNKEL (reference sequence). V lost 0 bases, J lost 8 bases, and 10 bases lay in between. CDR3 nucleotides: TGTGCCAGCAGCCAAGATGGGGGGTGGGGCTACACCTTC. This encodes CASSQDGGWGYTF.

This clone turned up a few times. The chain links TRBV5-1 to TRBJ2-7, with a possible D match to TRBD1 (7 bases). Germline CDR1 reads SGHRS; CDR2 reads YFSETQ. The CDR3 has 15 amino acids. V was cut by 4 bases and J by 6 bases, with 20 bases left in between. The CDR3 reads CASSPEGTDLGEQYF. DNA of the CDR3: TGCGCCAGCAGCCCGGAGGGGACAGACCTTGGCGAGCAGTACTTC.

This clone was seen only once. V and J are TRBV10-1 and TRBJ1-3; D is undetermined. The CDR3 covers 13 residues. Trimming removed 10 bases from V and 6 bases from J, with 16 bases in between. The germline gives CDR1 WNHNN, CDR2 SYGVQD (reference sequence). CDR3 in amino acids: CATADPEENTIYF. As DNA, the CDR3 is TGCGCCACCGCGGACCCGGAGGAAAACACCATATATTTT.

The chain carries TRBV28 and TRBJ1-4; D is uncertain. V was clipped by 4 bases and J by 0 bases, with 6 bases between them. The CDR3 has 14 residues. CDR1 is MDHEN and CDR2 is SYDVKM in the germline V gene. The CDR3 region is CASSSDATNEKLFF. Here the CDR3 DNA reads TGTGCCAGCAGTTCAGATGCAACTAATGAAAAACTGTTTTTT.

The CDR3 loop is CATSLTSGLEYYEQYF. CDR3 bases: TGTGCCACCAGCCTGACTAGCGGGTTGGAGTACTACGAGCAGTACTTC. The rearrangement uses TRBV15 and TRBJ2-7; 10 bases map to TRBD2. The CDR3 loop spans 16 amino acids. The germline gives CDR1 LNHNV, CDR2 YYDKDF (reference sequence). The V and J ends lost 5 bases and 3 bases, in that order; junction bases with no gene match: 10. Together with reference TRBV15 and TRBJ2-7, the CDR3 gives the full variable domain: DAMVIQNPRYQVTQFGKPVTLSCSQTLNHNVMYWYQQKSSQAPKLLFHYYDKDFNNEADTPDNFQSRRPNTSFCFLDIRSPGLGDTAMYLCATSLTSGLEYYEQYFGPGTRLTVT.

The chain combines TRBV6-2 or TRBV6-3 with TRBJ2-2; weak D call: TRBD2 (6 bases). This CDR3 is 15 amino acids long. Per the germline V gene, CDR1 is MNHEY and CDR2 is SVGEGT. V lost 2 bases, J lost 7 bases, and 14 bases lay in between. CDR3 in DNA: TGTGCCAGCAGTTACAGGGAGGACGGATACGGGGAGCTGTTTTTT. Translating it yields CASSYREDGYGELFF.

This clone was counted once. This chain joins TRBV5-1 and TRBJ1-1; the match to TRBD1 covers 9 bases. The V segment lost 2 bases and the J segment 3 bases; nucleotides outside the gene matches: 5. This CDR3 has 15 residues. Germline CDR1 SGHRS, CDR2 YFSETQ. CDR3 amino acids: CASSFTGGGDTEAFF. CDR3 in DNA: TGCGCCAGCAGCTTTACAGGGGGCGGCGACACTGAAGCTTTCTTT. The full variable domain, rest sourced from reference TRBV5-1 and TRBJ1-1, is KAGVTQTPRYLIKTRGQQVTLSCSPISGHRSVSWYQQTPGQGLQFLFEYFSETQRNKGNFPGRFSGRQFSNSRSEMNVSTLELGDSALYLCASSFTGGGDTEAFFGQGTRLTVV.

The chain couples TRBV24-1 to TRBJ2-7; TRBD1 matches 7 bases. The CDR3 has 15 amino acids. The J segment lost 1 base and the V segment lost 2 bases, leaving 4 bases of the junction unmatched. Germline V gene data show CDR1 as KGHDR and CDR2 as SFDVKD. Here the CDR3 reads CATSDSEQGSYEQYF. The CDR3 DNA is TGTGCCACCAGTGATTCAGAACAGGGGTCCTACGAGCAGTACTTC.

This chain joins TRBV4-3 and TRBJ1-5, with D perhaps TRBD1 (6 bases). The CDR3 runs 15 residues. The germline gives CDR1 LGHNA, CDR2 YSLEER. Trimming stripped 0 bases from V and 6 bases from J, with 12 bases between. The CDR3 here is CASSQDLGALQPQHF. Written as DNA, the CDR3 is TGCGCCAGCAGCCAAGATTTGGGGGCGCTTCAGCCCCAGCATTTT.

The chain's CDR3 is CASRLSGFQSYEQYF. CDR3 sequence (DNA): TGTGCCAGCAGACTTAGCGGATTTCAATCCTACGAGCAGTACTTC. The chain joins TRBV28 to TRBJ2-7, with D possibly matching TRBD2 (6 bases). This CDR3 is built from 15 residues. V was trimmed by 6 bases and J by 1 base, leaving 16 bases between them. Looked up from germline, CDR1 is MDHEN and CDR2 is SYDVKM.

The chain combines TRBV28 with TRBJ2-2; D perhaps matches TRBD2 (6 bases). V was pared by 8 bases and J by 7 bases, with 17 bases between. CDR1 MDHEN and CDR2 SYDVKM come from the germline V gene. The CDR3 runs 14 residues. The CDR3 nucleotides are TGTGCCAGCGGGGACTTCCCAAGTGTCGGGGAGCTGTTTTTT. As protein: CASGDFPSVGELFF.

This chain uses TRBV9 with TRBJ2-2; no clear D gene. Trimming took 0 bases from V and 8 from J, leaving 11 bases between them. CDR1 SGDLS and CDR2 YYNGEE come from the germline V gene. The CDR3 contains 14 residues. In DNA, the CDR3 is TGTGCCAGCAGCGTAGCAACGACATTAGGGGAGCTGTTTTTT. It is translated as CASSVATTLGELFF.

CDR3 coding DNA: TGTGCCAGCAGCTTGGACAGGGAAGATACGCAGTATTTT. Its protein product is CASSLDREDTQYF. V is TRBV11-3 and J is TRBJ2-3, with 8 bases identical to TRBD1. V gave up 3 bases and J gave up 5 bases; unmatched junction bases: 1. This CDR3 is built from 13 residues. Germline V CDR1 and CDR2: SGHNT, YENEEA.

This clone was found once. The genes are TRBV6-6 and TRBJ1-2, with 7 bases that match TRBD1. This CDR3 contains 16 residues. Losses at the gene ends were 4 bases for V and 2 bases for J; bases not matched to a gene: 10. Germline loops: CDR1 MNHNY, CDR2 SVGAGI (reference sequence). CDR3 amino acids: CASSSPTGDLNYGYTF. The CDR3, as DNA: TGTGCCAGCAGTTCGCCCACAGGGGATTTAAACTATGGCTACACCTTC.